This entry lists 12 T cell receptor beta chains sequenced from one sample in a study of a mutant IDH1 vaccine in newly diagnosed glioma. The time point: week 35, safety follow-up. Vaccination comprised doses that each held 300 ug of mutant IDH1 20-mer peptide, plus topical imiquimod. These TCRs' antigens remain unknown. Clones were sequenced by immunoSEQ multiplex PCR, and TCRdb holds only the in-frame ones, with some missing. This table holds around 54,000 clones, about nine tenths found once. Sequencing was performed on PBMCs, taken from a glioma patient whose treatment included an IDH1 peptide vaccine. The source of these receptors is a man aged 40-55 years with glioma.

This rearrangement joins TRBV27 to TRBJ2-6, with a weak D call TRBD2 (5 bases). The CDR3 is 16 residues long. Germline V lookup: CDR1 MNHEY, CDR2 SMNVEV (reference sequence). Trimming removed 8 bases from V and 0 bases from J, with 14 bases in between. Written as DNA, the CDR3 is TGTGCCAGCCTCCGAGGGTCAAGCTCTGGGGCCAACGTCCTGACTTTC. It codes for CASLRGSSSGANVLTF.

The chain links TRBV6-4 to TRBJ2-7; 10 bases agree with TRBD2. Germline values: CDR1 MRHNA, CDR2 SNTAGT. The CDR3 extends over 15 amino acids. Trimming removed 5 bases from V and 4 bases from J; junction bases left unmatched: 8. The CDR3 coding sequence is TGTGCCAGCAGTCTTCTAGCGGGAGCGGGGTACGAGCAGTACTTC. It specifies CASSLLAGAGYEQYF.

This chain uses TRBV7-2 with TRBJ2-7, with D unclear. The V end was cut by 5 bases, the J end by 1 base, with 12 bases between. The CDR3 totals 14 residues. The germline V gene encodes CDR1 SGHTA and CDR2 FQGNSA. CDR3 bases: TGTGCCAGCAGCCCCCCCCGCGGATCCTACGAGCAGTACTTC. It translates to CASSPPRGSYEQYF.

CDR3 amino acids: CASSQAWGAPTGELFF. CDR3 nucleotide sequence: TGTGCCAGCAGCCAAGCCTGGGGCGCCCCCACCGGGGAGCTGTTTTTT. V gene TRBV14 combines with J gene TRBJ2-2, with D tentatively TRBD1 (5 bases). This CDR3 contains 16 residues. CDR1 is SGHDN and CDR2 is FVKESK in the germline V gene. The V end lost 1 base, the J end lost 4 bases, and 13 bases lay between the germline ends.

The rearrangement uses TRBV11-3 and TRBJ2-3; no definite D call. The germline V gene has CDR1 SGHNT and CDR2 YENEEA. Trimming shortened V by 4 bases and J by 4 bases, and 6 bases separated the two germline ends. The CDR3 extends over 12 amino acids. CDR3 region: CASSSTSDTQYF. Written as DNA, the CDR3 is TGTGCCAGCAGCTCCACCTCAGATACGCAGTATTTT.

The V and J genes are TRBV5-8 and TRBJ2-5, with D maybe TRBD2 (5 bases). From germline, CDR1 is SGHTS and CDR2 YDEGEE. CDR3 size: 16 residues. Trimming pared 1 base from V and 4 bases from J, leaving 17 bases between. Written as DNA, the CDR3 is TGTGCCAGCAGCTTGTCGGATGGCAGCGGTGGAGAGACCCAGTACTTC. This gives the protein CASSLSDGSGGETQYF. Complete variable domain (other parts from reference TRBV5-8 and TRBJ2-5): EAGVTQSPTHLIKTRGQQATLRCSPISGHTSVYWYQQALGLGLQFLLWYDEGEERNRGNFPPRFSGRQFPNYSSELNVNALELEDSALYLCASSLSDGSGGETQYFGPGTRLLVL.

The rearrangement uses TRBV7-3 and TRBJ2-5; 11 nucleotides agree with TRBD1. Per the germline V gene, CDR1 is SGHTA and CDR2 is FQGTGA. With V trimmed by 5 bases and J by 4 bases, 3 bases remained unmatched. This CDR3 is built from 14 residues. The CDR3 spells CASSPGTGGETQYF. The CDR3 DNA reads TGTGCCAGCAGCCCCGGGACAGGGGGAGAGACCCAGTACTTC.

The rearrangement links TRBV19 to TRBJ2-2; TRBD2 agrees at 10 bases. The germline V gene has CDR1 LNHDA and CDR2 SQIVND (reference sequence). This CDR3 region has 17 residues. V was clipped by 2 bases and J by 5 bases; unmatched bases: 8. The CDR3 nucleotides read TGTGCCAGTAGTATACAGCGGGAGGGCCTATTTACCGGGGAGCTGTTTTTT. This gives the protein CASSIQREGLFTGELFF.

The rearrangement uses TRBV1 and TRBJ2-7. TRBV1 is a pseudogene locus. The CDR3 totals 10 residues. The chain's CDR3 is CTSETGEQYF. The CDR3 region has the DNA TGCACCAGCGAGACCGGAGAGCAGTACTTC.

V usage is TRBV13 and J usage is TRBJ2-7; D possibly uses TRBD1 or TRBD2 (6 bases each). The CDR3 is 17 amino acids. Between the trimmed V and J ends, which lost 5 bases and 6 bases, there was a span of 26 bases. Germline V gene data show CDR1 as PRHDT and CDR2 as FYEKMQ (reference sequence). The DNA of the CDR3 is TGTGCCAGCAGCACCCGGGCCAGGACAGTGTCCGGGAGCGAGCAGTACTTC. As protein: CASSTRARTVSGSEQYF.

The gene calls are TRBV20-1 and TRBJ2-7; possible D gene TRBD2, 6 bases. The CDR3 runs to 11 residues. V gave up 5 bases and J gave up 3 bases, with 8 bases separating them. Germline V lookup: CDR1 DFQATT, CDR2 SNEGSKA (reference sequence). CDR3 DNA: TGCAGTGCTGCGGGGATCTACGAGCAGTACTTC. Translating gives CSAAGIYEQYF.

This chain's CDR3 is CASSQVEREQFF. The CDR3 region has the DNA TGTGCCAGCAGCCAAGTAGAGCGCGAGCAGTTCTTC. The chain links TRBV4-2 to TRBJ2-1, with no clear D. The V and J ends lost 1 base and 10 bases respectively, with 8 bases between them. Germline CDR1 reads LGHNA; CDR2 reads YNFKEQ. This CDR3 has 12 amino acids.